Listed below are T cell receptor beta chains from one sample, sequenced in a study of T cell responses to AZD1222 COVID-19 vaccine. TCRdb's table, derived via immunoSEQ multiplex PCR, lists solely in-frame clones and lacks some. The sample lists tens of thousands of clones; 89% were seen once. The sequencing here drew on peripheral blood, taken 28 days after the second AZD1222 dose. The source is an adult who received the AZD1222 COVID-19 vaccine. Both conserved end residues are part of each CDR3. A D gene is named only where the DNA matches it firmly. Rows give clone size only sometimes, using once, few, many, or a class for an expanded clone.

v_gene	abundance	d_gene	j_gene	CDR3nt	CDR3aa
TRBV9	-	-	TRBJ1-1	TGTGCCAGCAGCCCGAACAGGTTTACTGAAGCTTTCTTT	CASSPNRFTEAFF
TRBV11-2	-	-	TRBJ1-2	TGTGCCAGCAGCTTATTGAACTTTGGCTACACCTTC	CASSLLNFGYTF
TRBV19	-	-	TRBJ2-7	TGTGCCAGTAGCCCCAGGACTTGGGGGGAGCAGTACTTC	CASSPRTWGEQYF
TRBV25-1	-	TRBD1	TRBJ2-7	TGTGCCAGCAGCCCCGGGACAGGGTTTTTGTACGAGCAGTACTTC	CASSPGTGFLYEQYF
TRBV11-1	-	-	TRBJ2-2	TGTGCCAGCAGCCCAGAGGCGAACACCGGGGAGCTGTTTTTT	CASSPEANTGELFF
TRBV18	-	-	TRBJ1-1	TGTGCCAGCTCACGTATGGATGACACTGAAGCTTTCTTT	CASSRMDDTEAFF
TRBV7-6	few	-	TRBJ2-1	TGTGCCAGCAGCTTAGCGAGACTCCCCCGCGATGAGCAGTTCTTC	CASSLARLPRDEQFF
TRBV2	-	-	TRBJ1-5	TGTGCCAGCAGTCCAATCCAGCCGGGGGCTCAGCCCCAGCATTTT	CASSPIQPGAQPQHF
TRBV28	once	-	TRBJ2-3	TGTGCCAGCAAGAGCCTCGGTCTGACAGATACGCAGTATTTT	CASKSLGLTDTQYF
TRBV28	-	TRBD1	TRBJ1-2	TGTGCCAGCAGACCAGGGACAGATCTGGGCGGCTACACCTTC	CASRPGTDLGGYTF
TRBV7-9	-	-	TRBJ1-4	TGTGCCAGCAGCTTTATAGGACGGTATGAAAAACTGTTTTTT	CASSFIGRYEKLFF
TRBV28	-	-	TRBJ1-4	TGTGCCAGCAGTATCTCCGGGGGTAATGAAAAACTGTTTTTT	CASSISGGNEKLFF
TRBV19	once	-	TRBJ2-1	TGTGCCAGTAATACCGGGAATGTCGGCAATGAGCAGTTCTTC	CASNTGNVGNEQFF
TRBV5-1	-	-	TRBJ1-3	TGCGCCAGCAGCCCTGGGACACCAACCTCTGGAAACACCATATATTTT	CASSPGTPTSGNTIYF
TRBV14	-	-	TRBJ2-7	TGTGCCAGCAGCCAACGATTAGGGGCAGGGGCCCTCTACGAGCAGTACTTC	CASSQRLGAGALYEQYF
TRBV19	-	-	TRBJ2-1	TGTGCCAGTAGCAATATCAATGAGCAGTTCTTC	CASSNINEQFF
TRBV3-1/TRBV3-2	-	-	TRBJ1-1	TGTGCCAGCAGCCAAGTGAGGGAACAAGCTTTCTTT	CASSQVREQAFF
TRBV5-1	-	TRBD2	TRBJ2-7	TGCGCCAGCAGCCATGGACTAGCGGGAGCACCGGGGGAGCAGTACTTC	CASSHGLAGAPGEQYF
TRBV4-3	-	-	TRBJ1-2	TGCGCCAGCAGCCAAGATACGGACAGAAACTATGGCTACACCTTC	CASSQDTDRNYGYTF
TRBV12-5	-	-	TRBJ2-2	TGTGCTAGTGGTTTGGGGACAGACACCGGGGAGCTGTTTTTT	CASGLGTDTGELFF
TRBV15	-	-	TRBJ2-5	TGTGCCACCAGCAGATCTCTAGCAAAGTTGGAAGAGACCCAGTACTTC	CATSRSLAKLEETQYF
TRBV7-9	-	TRBD1	TRBJ1-5	TGTGCCAGCAGCCCACAGGGGAATCAGCCCCAGCATTTT	CASSPQGNQPQHF
TRBV7-8	-	-	TRBJ2-2	TGTGCCAGCAGCTCTTTCCGGGACATCAACACCGGGGAGCTGTTTTTT	CASSSFRDINTGELFF
TRBV2	-	TRBD2	TRBJ2-1	TGTGCCAGCAGTTTTAGCGGGGGTACCTACAATGAGCAGTTCTTC	CASSFSGGTYNEQFF
TRBV9	once	TRBD1	TRBJ1-2	TGTGCCAGCAGCGTAGGGGGACAGGGGTTGTTCTATGGCTACACCTTC	CASSVGGQGLFYGYTF
TRBV6-5	few	TRBD1	TRBJ1-2	TGTGCCAGCAGTTATTCCCAAGGGGGCTCCAAGGGCTACACCTTC	CASSYSQGGSKGYTF
TRBV2	-	TRBD2	TRBJ2-7	TGTGCCAGCAGACTAGCGGGTACTAGCGAGCAGTACTTC	CASRLAGTSEQYF